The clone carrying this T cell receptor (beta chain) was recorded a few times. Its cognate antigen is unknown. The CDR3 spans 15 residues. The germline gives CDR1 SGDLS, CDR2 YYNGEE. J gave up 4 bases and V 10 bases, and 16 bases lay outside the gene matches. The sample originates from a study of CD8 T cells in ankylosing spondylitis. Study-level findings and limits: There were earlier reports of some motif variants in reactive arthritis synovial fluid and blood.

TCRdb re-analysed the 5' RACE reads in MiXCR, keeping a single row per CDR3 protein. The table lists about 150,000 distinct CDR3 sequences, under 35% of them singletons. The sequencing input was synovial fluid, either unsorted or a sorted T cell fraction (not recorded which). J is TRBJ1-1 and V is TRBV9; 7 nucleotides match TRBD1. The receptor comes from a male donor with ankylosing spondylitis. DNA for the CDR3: TGTGCCGGACCAGAAGGACGGGACAGTATCACTGAAGCTTTCTTT. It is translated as CAGPEGRDSITEAFF. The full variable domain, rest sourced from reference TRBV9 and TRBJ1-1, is DSGVTQTPKHLITATGQRVTLRCSPRSGDLSVYWYQQSLDQGLQFLIQYYNGEERAKGNILERFSAQQFPDLHSELNLSSLELGDSALYFCAGPEGRDSITEAFFGQGTRLTVV.